These T cell receptor beta chains were read from a single sample in a study of cytomegalovirus exposure and HLA in healthy donors. Using immunoSEQ multiplex PCR, the repertoire was profiled, and TCRdb retains in-frame clones only, with some absent. The sample has around 200,000 clones; around nine tenths are singletons. The sample comprised PBMCs. These receptors all come from a woman in her 30s in good health and CMV-seronegative. CDR3s include the opening cysteine and the closing phenylalanine or tryptophan. D genes are given only for firm matches. Not every row has a clone size; where given, it reads once, few, many or a size class.

clone_size	cdr3_length	v_call	j_call	d_call	cdr3_aa	cdr3_nt
NA	13	TRBV28	TRBJ2-7	NA	CASFRDTRYEQYF	TGTGCCAGTTTCCGGGACACAAGATACGAGCAGTACTTC
NA	14	TRBV10-3	TRBJ2-3	NA	CAISPPGVTDTQYF	TGTGCCATCAGCCCTCCAGGGGTGACAGATACGCAGTATTTT
NA	16	TRBV10-3	TRBJ1-2	TRBD1	CAIRKIRTGMNYGYTF	TGTGCCATCAGGAAAATTAGGACAGGGATGAACTATGGCTACACCTTC
NA	14	TRBV6-5	TRBJ1-2	TRBD1	CASGRDRKGSGYTF	TGTGCAAGCGGGAGGGACAGGAAGGGCTCTGGCTACACCTTC
NA	13	TRBV4-1	TRBJ1-4	NA	CASSQVRGEKLFF	TGCGCCAGCAGCCAAGTCAGAGGTGAAAAACTGTTTTTT
NA	14	TRBV19	TRBJ2-7	TRBD1	CASSEQGFAYEQYF	TGTGCCAGTAGTGAACAGGGGTTCGCCTACGAGCAGTACTTC
NA	14	TRBV5-4	TRBJ1-1	NA	CASSLGGQGTEAFF	TGTGCCAGCAGCTTGGGAGGTCAGGGCACTGAAGCTTTCTTT
NA	15	TRBV19	TRBJ2-2	NA	CASSIRTGNTGELFF	TGTGCCAGTAGTATTAGAACAGGGAACACCGGGGAGCTGTTTTTT
NA	14	TRBV27	TRBJ2-1	TRBD1	CASSPGQGAAEQFF	TGTGCCAGCAGTCCCGGACAGGGGGCGGCTGAGCAGTTCTTC
NA	12	TRBV18	TRBJ1-1	NA	CASRQLNTEAFF	TGTGCCAGCCGACAGCTGAACACTGAAGCTTTCTTT
NA	14	TRBV28	TRBJ1-2	NA	CASSFGGNRGGYTF	TGTGCCAGCAGTTTCGGCGGCAATCGTGGTGGCTACACCTTC
NA	15	TRBV27	TRBJ2-3	NA	CASSLRQISTDTQYF	TGTGCCAGCAGTTTACGACAGATTAGCACAGATACGCAGTATTTT
NA	14	TRBV15	TRBJ1-1	NA	CATSSQGWNTEAFF	TGTGCCACCAGCAGTCAGGGGTGGAACACTGAAGCTTTCTTT
NA	14	TRBV4-1	TRBJ2-5	NA	CASSQTGLRETQYF	TGCGCCAGCAGCCAAACGGGACTGAGAGAGACCCAGTACTTC
NA	16	TRBV11-2	TRBJ2-7	NA	CASSQGVGQGGYEQYF	TGTGCCAGCAGCCAAGGGGTAGGGCAGGGCGGCTACGAGCAGTACTTC
once	16	TRBV9	TRBJ2-1	TRBD2	CASSDTRLAGGNEQFF	TGTGCCAGCAGCGATACCAGACTAGCGGGGGGCAATGAGCAGTTCTTC
NA	13	TRBV30	TRBJ1-2	NA	CAWSVSGDYGYTF	TGTGCCTGGAGTGTATCGGGGGACTATGGCTACACCTTC
NA	16	TRBV5-1	TRBJ2-1	TRBD2	CASSLSSSLGGFWQFF	TGCGCCAGCAGCTTGTCCAGTAGTCTGGGGGGGTTTTGGCAGTTCTTC
NA	15	TRBV15	TRBJ2-7	TRBD2	CATSGGGPASYEQYF	TGTGCCACCAGCGGCGGGGGGCCCGCCTCCTACGAGCAGTACTTC
NA	15	TRBV11-2	TRBJ2-3	NA	CASSLDRPSTDTQYF	TGTGCCAGCAGCTTAGACAGGCCTAGCACAGATACGCAGTATTTT
once	16	TRBV5-1	TRBJ2-5	TRBD1	CASSLGGQILQETQYF	TGCGCCAGCAGCTTGGGGGGACAGATTCTCCAAGAGACCCAGTACTTC
few	14	TRBV5-8	TRBJ2-4	TRBD2	CASSRSGDLNIQYF	TGTGCCAGCAGCCGAAGCGGGGACTTAAACATTCAGTACTTC
NA	14	TRBV19	TRBJ1-2	NA	CASSIGVAVYGYTF	TGTGCCAGTAGTATCGGTGTGGCGGTTTATGGCTACACCTTC
NA	16	TRBV28	TRBJ1-5	NA	CASSLYSSPRNQPQHF	TGTGCCAGCAGTTTATACTCGTCCCCTCGCAATCAGCCCCAGCATTTT
NA	14	TRBV10-3	TRBJ1-4	NA	CAISEGQGMEKLFF	TGTGCCATCAGTGAAGGGCAGGGAATGGAAAAACTGTTTTTT
NA	16	TRBV5-1	TRBJ2-1	TRBD2	CASSRAGTSASSEQFF	TGCGCCAGCAGTCGCGCCGGGACTAGCGCCTCCAGTGAGCAGTTCTTC
NA	13	TRBV5-4	TRBJ1-2	NA	CASSPDRNYGYTF	TGTGCCAGCAGCCCTGACAGAAACTATGGCTACACCTTC
once	15	TRBV6-6	TRBJ1-4	NA	CASSYPGGTNEKLFF	TGTGCCAGCAGTTACCCGGGAGGGACTAATGAAAAACTGTTTTTT
NA	17	TRBV2	TRBJ1-4	TRBD1	CASIRDRGVAVYEKLFF	TGTGCCAGCATCAGGGACAGGGGCGTCGCGGTTTATGAAAAACTGTTTTTT
NA	13	TRBV6-1	TRBJ1-2	TRBD1	CATTQGANYGYTF	TGTGCCACCACACAGGGGGCTAACTATGGCTACACCTTC
NA	14	TRBV4-1	TRBJ2-7	NA	CASSQPGGTGEQYF	TGCGCCAGCAGCCAACCGGGCGGGACCGGGGAGCAGTACTTC
NA	17	TRBV5-1	TRBJ2-7	TRBD2	CASSPGTSGARGDEQYF	TGCGCCAGCAGTCCCGGGACTAGCGGAGCCAGGGGGGACGAGCAGTACTTC
NA	15	TRBV2	TRBJ2-1	NA	CASHRTAYYKREQFF	TGTGCCAGCCACAGGACAGCCTATTACAAACGTGAGCAGTTCTTC
NA	14	TRBV28	TRBJ2-3	NA	CASISQGRADTQYF	TGTGCCAGCATTTCACAGGGTAGGGCAGATACGCAGTATTTT
NA	15	TRBV2	TRBJ1-4	NA	CASSSTGSTNEKLFF	TGTGCCAGCAGTTCCACAGGTTCCACTAATGAAAAACTGTTTTTT
NA	16	TRBV13	TRBJ2-1	TRBD2	CASSLGLAGGYNEQFF	TGTGCCAGCAGCTTAGGACTAGCGGGGGGATACAATGAGCAGTTCTTC
NA	13	TRBV19	TRBJ2-7	NA	CASSLDLPYEQYF	TGTGCCAGTAGTCTAGACCTCCCCTACGAGCAGTACTTC
NA	16	TRBV9	TRBJ2-2	TRBD2	CASSVGGGPLPGELFF	TGTGCCAGCAGCGTAGGGGGGGGTCCCCTTCCCGGGGAGCTGTTTTTT
few	13	TRBV6-6	TRBJ2-2	NA	CASSSTNTGELFF	TGTGCCAGCAGTTCAACGAACACCGGGGAGCTGTTTTTT
NA	15	TRBV7-3	TRBJ1-1	NA	CASSLGAGMNTEAFF	TGTGCCAGCAGCTTAGGTGCAGGAATGAACACTGAAGCTTTCTTT
few	15	TRBV11-2	TRBJ2-5	TRBD1	CASSTPWTGQETQYF	TGTGCCAGCAGCACGCCCTGGACAGGACAAGAGACCCAGTACTTC
NA	15	TRBV5-6	TRBJ1-1	NA	CASSFGISGETEAFF	TGTGCCAGCAGCTTTGGTATTTCTGGGGAGACTGAAGCTTTCTTT
NA	13	TRBV5-4	TRBJ2-3	NA	CASSLTSTDTQYF	TGTGCCAGCAGCCTCACTAGCACAGATACGCAGTATTTT
NA	15	TRBV28	TRBJ2-7	TRBD1	CASSRGTGVLHEQYF	TGTGCCAGCAGTCGAGGGACAGGGGTTTTGCACGAGCAGTACTTC
NA	15	TRBV2	TRBJ2-1	NA	CASSEFAYSYNEQFF	TGTGCCAGCAGTGAATTTGCGTACTCCTACAATGAGCAGTTCTTC
NA	12	TRBV29-1	TRBJ2-3	TRBD1	CSVGQGEDTQYF	TGCAGCGTAGGTCAGGGGGAAGATACGCAGTATTTT
NA	14	TRBV2	TRBJ2-2	NA	CASRPEVDTGELFF	TGTGCCAGCAGACCCGAGGTGGACACCGGGGAGCTGTTTTTT
NA	14	TRBV7-9	TRBJ2-7	NA	CASSLDSTKYEQYF	TGTGCCAGCAGCTTGGACAGCACCAAGTACGAGCAGTACTTC
NA	13	TRBV4-1	TRBJ2-3	NA	CASSPGGVNTQYF	TGCGCCAGCAGCCCTGGAGGGGTAAATACGCAGTATTTT
NA	16	TRBV5-1	TRBJ2-7	NA	CASSLAGDWGQNEQYF	TGCGCCAGCAGCTTGGCCGGGGATTGGGGGCAAAACGAGCAGTACTTC
NA	16	TRBV2	TRBJ2-5	TRBD2	CASSETRLAGAKTQYF	TGTGCCAGCAGTGAAACCCGACTAGCGGGAGCGAAGACCCAGTACTTC